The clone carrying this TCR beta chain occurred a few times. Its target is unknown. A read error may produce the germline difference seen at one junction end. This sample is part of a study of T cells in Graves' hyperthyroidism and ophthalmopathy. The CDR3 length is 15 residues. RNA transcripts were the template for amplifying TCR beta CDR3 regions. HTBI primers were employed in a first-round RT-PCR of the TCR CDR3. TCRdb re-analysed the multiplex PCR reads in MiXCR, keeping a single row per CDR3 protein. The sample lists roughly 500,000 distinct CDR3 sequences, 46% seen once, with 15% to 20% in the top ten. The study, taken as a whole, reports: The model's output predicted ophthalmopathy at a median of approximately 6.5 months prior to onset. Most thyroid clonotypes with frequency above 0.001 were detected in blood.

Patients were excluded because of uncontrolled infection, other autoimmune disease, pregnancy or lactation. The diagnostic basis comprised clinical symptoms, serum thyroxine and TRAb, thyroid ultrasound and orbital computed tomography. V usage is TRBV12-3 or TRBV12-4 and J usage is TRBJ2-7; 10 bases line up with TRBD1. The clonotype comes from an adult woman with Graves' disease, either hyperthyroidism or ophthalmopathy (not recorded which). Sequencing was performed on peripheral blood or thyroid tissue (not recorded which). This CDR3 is CASSHPGGTGAEQYF. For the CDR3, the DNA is TGTGCCAGCAGTCACCCTGGCGGGACAGGGGCCGAGCAGTACTTT.